This TCR beta chain appears in the sequencing data of a study of T-cell memory formation after mild COVID-19. For the study at large: Clusters of TCRs were largely donor specific.

The CDR3 extends over 15 amino acids. Germline CDR1 SEHNR, CDR2 FQNEAQ (reference sequence). The V gene end was trimmed by 5 bases and the J gene end by 5 bases; junction bases not matched to a gene: 11. Study conclusions and caveats: Day 15 to 85 contractors were CD4/CD8 balanced; later expanders leaned CD4+.

About this clonotype: Its antigen is still unknown.

Each CDR3 protein is one row after TCRdb ran MiXCR on the 5' RACE reads. The sample has about 290,000 distinct CDR3 sequences; less than 20% are singletons. The V and J genes are TRBV7-9 and TRBJ2-7; 8 nucleotides match TRBD1. Sample: PBMCs or a T cell subset sorted from them (not recorded which). The TCR originated in a man between 18 and 35 years old who had mild COVID-19 (a few samples of this study predate the infection). Cell type and time point are not known. The CDR3 DNA reads TGTGCCAGCAGCCAGGGCCGGACAGGGCTACACGAGCAGTACTTC. Residues: CASSQGRTGLHEQYF.